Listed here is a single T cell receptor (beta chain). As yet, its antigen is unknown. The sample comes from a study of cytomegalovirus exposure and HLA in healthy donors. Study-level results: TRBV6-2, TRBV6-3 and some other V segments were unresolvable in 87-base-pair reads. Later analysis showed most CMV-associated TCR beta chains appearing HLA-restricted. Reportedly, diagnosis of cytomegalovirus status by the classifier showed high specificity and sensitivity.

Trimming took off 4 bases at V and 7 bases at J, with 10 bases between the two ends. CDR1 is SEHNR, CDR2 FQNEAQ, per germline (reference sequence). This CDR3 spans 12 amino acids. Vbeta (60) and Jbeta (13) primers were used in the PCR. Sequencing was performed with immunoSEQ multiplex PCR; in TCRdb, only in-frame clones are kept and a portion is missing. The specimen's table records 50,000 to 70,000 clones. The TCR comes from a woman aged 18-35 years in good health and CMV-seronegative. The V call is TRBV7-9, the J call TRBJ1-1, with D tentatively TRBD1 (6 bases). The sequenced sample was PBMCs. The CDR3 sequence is CASSSQDSEAFF. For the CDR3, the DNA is TGTGCCAGCAGCTCGCAGGACAGTGAAGCTTTCTTT.